One and the same sample provided the 18 T cell receptor beta chains below, sequenced in a study of early T cells in non-severe SARS-CoV-2 infection. TCRdb re-called the 5' RACE reads through MiXCR, storing one row per CDR3 protein. This sample has roughly 29,000 distinct CDR3 sequences; 6% occur once, and the top ten carry over 30%. Sequenced here: whole blood, sampled at baseline. These TCRs come from an adult who was a healthcare worker with PCR-confirmed SARS-CoV-2 infection or an uninfected control (not recorded which).

This clonotype was seen repeatedly, ten times or more. The chain employs TRBV13 and TRBJ1-6, with TRBD1 matching over 7 bases. Per the germline V gene, CDR1 is PRHDT and CDR2 is FYEKMQ (reference sequence). The CDR3 is made up of 14 amino acids. The trim removed 6 bases at V and 4 bases at J, leaving 3 bases unmatched. CDR3 nucleotides: TGTGCCAGCAGGCCGGGACAGTATAATTCACCCCTCCACTTT. Translation: CASRPGQYNSPLHF.

This clonotype was detected many times. The V call is TRBV28, the J call TRBJ1-1, with TRBD1 as a possible D gene (6 bases). This CDR3 spans 14 amino acids. V was clipped by 6 bases and J by 1 base, with 12 bases between them. Germline CDR1 and CDR2: MDHEN and SYDVKM. The CDR3 region is CASSTQGWNTEAFF. The CDR3 DNA reads TGTGCCAGCAGCACACAGGGATGGAACACTGAAGCTTTCTTT.

This clonotype was counted ten times or more. V usage is TRBV20-1 and J usage is TRBJ2-7; D is perhaps TRBD1 or TRBD2 (5 bases each). The CDR3 has 13 amino acids. Trimming took 0 bases from V and 4 from J, leaving 10 bases between them. Germline V gives CDR1 DFQATT, CDR2 SNEGSKA (reference sequence). CDR3 sequence reads: CSARDRDGYEQYF. DNA of the CDR3: TGCAGTGCTAGAGATAGGGACGGATACGAGCAGTACTTC.

This clonotype showed up just a few times. The rearrangement joins TRBV7-8 to TRBJ2-2, with D possibly matching TRBD1 (5 bases). Trimming cost V 5 bases and J 4 bases, with 14 bases left between them. CDR3 length: 15 amino acids. Looked up from germline, CDR1 is SGHVS and CDR2 is FQNEAQ. The CDR3 protein is CASSLPAGSTGELFF. The CDR3 nucleotides are TGTGCCAGCAGCCTCCCGGCAGGGTCCACCGGGGAGCTGTTTTTT.

At least ten counts were recorded for this clonotype. The chain carries TRBV7-9 and TRBJ1-3; perhaps TRBD1 as D (5 bases). Trimming left V 3 bases short and J 0 bases short, with 12 bases between. The CDR3 has 16 amino acids. CDR1 is SEHNR and CDR2 is FQNEAQ in the germline V gene (reference sequence). CDR3 sequence reads: CASSFYGTNSGNTIYF. The CDR3 DNA is TGTGCCAGCAGCTTTTACGGGACGAACTCTGGAAACACCATATATTTT.

This clonotype was counted only a few times. The chain joins TRBV5-1 to TRBJ2-1; 9 nucleotides agree with TRBD1. Losses at the gene ends were 4 bases for V and 2 bases for J; bases not matched to a gene: 7. The CDR3 is 16 residues long. Germline V lookup: CDR1 SGHRS, CDR2 YFSETQ. The CDR3: CASSPPQGAPYNEQFF. The CDR3 nucleotides are TGCGCCAGCAGCCCCCCACAGGGGGCCCCCTACAATGAGCAGTTCTTC.

This clonotype was detected many times. This rearrangement joins TRBV6-1 to TRBJ2-7; possible D gene TRBD1, 6 bases. CDR1 MNHNS and CDR2 SASEGT come from the germline V gene. The CDR3 covers 14 residues. Trimming stripped 8 bases from V and 5 bases from J, with 19 bases between. In nucleotides, the CDR3 is TGTGCCAGCGGCGGGTTGACAGGTTTGGACGAGCAGTACTTC. Translation gives CASGGLTGLDEQYF.

This clonotype was seen repeatedly, ten times or more. The chain links TRBV6-6 to TRBJ2-3, with D hard to call. V gave up 0 bases and J gave up 0 bases, with 10 bases separating them. Germline loops: CDR1 MNHNY, CDR2 SVGAGI (reference sequence). This CDR3 region has 16 residues. The CDR3: CASSYSRNPSTDTQYF. For the CDR3, the DNA is TGTGCCAGCAGTTACTCGCGGAACCCTAGCACAGATACGCAGTATTTT.

The table lists this clonotype with many counts. The chain employs TRBV5-1 and TRBJ2-3; tentative D call: TRBD2 (6 bases). The CDR3 consists of 15 residues. The V end lost 0 bases, the J end lost 5 bases, and 13 bases lay between the germline ends. In germline, CDR1 is SGHRS, CDR2 YFSETQ. For the CDR3, the DNA is TGCGCCAGCAGCTTGGGCGGGGTGACGCAAGATACGCAGTATTTT. It is translated as CASSLGGVTQDTQYF. Supplemented by reference TRBV5-1 and TRBJ2-3, the full variable domain reads KAGVTQTPRYLIKTRGQQVTLSCSPISGHRSVSWYQQTPGQGLQFLFEYFSETQRNKGNFPGRFSGRQFSNSRSEMNVSTLELGDSALYLCASSLGGVTQDTQYFGPGTRLTVL.

In its sample, this clonotype was seen many times. The genes are TRBV6-2 or TRBV6-3 and TRBJ2-7; 11 bases are shared with TRBD1. V shed 7 bases and J 0 bases; nucleotides not matched to a gene: 14. The CDR3 has 18 residues. CDR1 is MNHEY and CDR2 is SVGEGT in the germline V gene. The CDR3 nucleotides are TGTGCCAGCACCGACTTCTGGGACAGGGGGAAGAGCTCCTACGAGCAGTACTTC. It translates to CASTDFWDRGKSSYEQYF.

This clonotype was observed many times. The V gene is TRBV30, the J gene TRBJ2-1; the D is unclear. The ends were cut back, 2 bases at V and 10 bases at J, with 6 bases in the middle. Germline-derived CDR1 and CDR2 are GTSNPN and SVGIG (reference sequence). The CDR3 is 10 amino acids. The CDR3: CAWSNGEQFF. The CDR3, as DNA: TGTGCCTGGAGTAATGGAGAGCAGTTCTTC.

In its sample, this clonotype was seen many times. The chain uses TRBV6-1 and TRBJ2-3; 7 nucleotides align to TRBD2. V lost 9 bases to trimming and J lost 5 bases; unmatched junction nucleotides: 8. The V gene's germline CDR1 is MNHNS and CDR2 SASEGT. The CDR3 is made up of 13 amino acids. Here the CDR3 reads CASGLDGLDTQYF. CDR3 sequence (DNA): TGTGCCAGTGGACTAGACGGGCTAGATACGCAGTATTTT.

The genes are TRBV14 and TRBJ2-7; 10 bases match TRBD2. V dropped 0 bases and J dropped 9; count of bases not matched to a gene: 8. The CDR3 is 15 amino acids. Germline V CDR1 and CDR2: SGHDN, FVKESK. The CDR3 is CASSQDLAGVGRQYF. The CDR3 bases are TGTGCCAGCAGCCAAGACCTAGCGGGAGTTGGAAGGCAGTACTTC.

The sample holds many counts of this clonotype. The chain links TRBV7-9 to TRBJ2-1; tentatively, D is TRBD1 (5 bases). Germline V lookup: CDR1 SEHNR, CDR2 FQNEAQ (reference sequence). The CDR3 sequence is 11 residues long. Trimming removed 8 bases at V and 12 bases at J, with 14 bases between. The CDR3: CASGDSGWQFF. The CDR3 DNA follows: TGTGCCAGCGGCGACTCAGGGTGGCAGTTCTTC. Full variable domain (remainder filled in from reference TRBV7-9 and TRBJ2-1): DTGVSQNPRHKITKRGQNVTFRCDPISEHNRLYWYRQTLGQGPEFLTYFQNEAQLEKSRLLSDRFSAERPKGSFSTLEIQRTEQGDSAMYLCASGDSGWQFFGPGTRLTVL.

Turning to this clonotype: A single base separates this from a much larger clone, so it may be a read error. This rearrangement joins TRBV5-5 to TRBJ2-7; 8 nucleotides align to TRBD1. Germline V CDR1 and CDR2: SGHKS, YYEKEE (reference sequence). CDR3 length: 13 amino acids. DNA of the CDR3: TGTGCCAGCAGCCCGGACAGGGATTACGAGCTGTACTTC. This sequence encodes CASSPDRDYELYF.

This clonotype was seen many times. The gene calls are TRBV19 and TRBJ2-5; 7 bases are shared with TRBD2. CDR1 and CDR2 (germline): LNHDA, SQIVND (reference sequence). The CDR3 is 16 residues long. The J segment lost 1 base and the V segment lost 6 bases, leaving 11 bases of the junction unmatched. The CDR3 sequence: CASSLESGKVQETQYF. The CDR3 region has the DNA TGTGCCAGTAGCCTGGAGAGCGGGAAGGTCCAAGAGACCCAGTACTTC.

This clonotype was observed many times. The chain employs TRBV11-2 and TRBJ2-5; D is undetermined. Germline V gene data show CDR1 as SGHAT and CDR2 as FQNNGV. V lost 0 bases to trimming and J lost 0 bases, with 2 bases between them. The CDR3 has 13 amino acids. Here the CDR3 DNA reads TGTGCCAGCAGCTTAGATCACCAAGAGACCCAGTACTTC. It yields the protein CASSLDHQETQYF.

There are a few counts of this clonotype. CDR3 region: CASSARRSGARRETQYF. The CDR3 DNA is TGTGCCAGCAGCGCGAGGAGGTCGGGAGCAAGGAGGGAGACCCAGTACTTC. This chain uses TRBV13 with TRBJ2-5, with D maybe TRBD2 (6 bases). The ends were cut back, 5 bases at V and 5 bases at J, with 24 bases in the middle. CDR3 length equals 17 residues. CDR1 is PRHDT, CDR2 FYEKMQ, per germline (reference sequence).